Described below is a single T cell receptor beta chain sequence and its context. Its target antigen remains unknown. No clone much larger than this one lies a single base away; base qualities are absent. Collaborating institutions collected whole blood in K2EDTA tubes following their own protocols. For TCRbeta analysis, collaborators shipped samples as frozen whole blood, isolated PBMCs, or DNA extracted from either of those sample types. V sheds 0 bases and J sheds 0 bases, leaving 10 bases between their ends. Measured from the cysteine to the phenylalanine, the CDR3 is 16 residues long. Just CDR3 DNA is preserved here, 48 bases in frame from base 1. Via the germline V gene (reference sequence), CDR1 is MNHEY and CDR2 SMNVEV. This record comes from a study of blood T cell repertoires in COVID-19 (TCRdb year 2020). Notes on the research overall: Samples from collaborators originated in the United States, Italy and Spain and spanned both the acute and convalescent phases of COVID-19. The material from the prospective study consisted of cDNA or gDNA derived from T cells, B-cell-depleted T cells, or PBMCs. The dataset comprised deeply sampled blood TCRbeta repertoires from subjects exposed to, actively infected with, or recovered from COVID-19. A freely available public database, intended as a resource for researchers studying the immune response to SARS-CoV-2, is where the repertoires were released. The samples were drawn from two sources: the first 160 participants of the ongoing ImmuneRACE study, and over 950 subjects contributed by 6 global collaborators. Nearly every sample came with metadata listing a de-identified subject ID, COVID-19 status, age in years and sex. Where HLA class I and class II types were available, the types were taken from metadata supplied by the sample provider, not from assay-based typing. Overall results and qualifications from the work: Clinical and demographic metadata were provided uncurated, with the amount varying by source and participant.

TCRbeta CDR3 regions were amplified from genomic DNA using the immunoSEQ Assay, a bias-controlled multiplex PCR. In the paper's pipeline: Within the assay, amplification of reference gene primers was used to estimate how many nucleated cells each sample contained. Sequence reads were collapsed and filtered to measure the absolute abundance of every unique TCRbeta CDR3 rearrangement. For each sample, productive Simpson clonality was calculated by taking the square root of Simpson's diversity index across productive rearrangements. The table comes from immuneACCESS by way of TCRdb, which keeps in-frame sequences with V and J called. Part of the clones is missing from these tables; in studies checked, under half for an unresolved V gene and the rest for unknown reasons. Clone size and V and J calls were adopted from that table, with D and trimming inferred from the DNA. For this sample there are 100,000 or so clones; roughly 92% appear just once. The leading ten clones occupy approximately 2.2% of the sample.

The chain uses TRBV27 and TRBJ2-3; the D segment cannot be called with confidence. Input material: peripheral blood. The receptor was derived from a man aged 45-60 years with active COVID-19. The CDR3 protein: CASSLSAVTSTDTQYF. The nucleotide sequence is TGTGCCAGCAGTTTATCGGCGGTTACTAGCACAGATACGCAGTATTTT.